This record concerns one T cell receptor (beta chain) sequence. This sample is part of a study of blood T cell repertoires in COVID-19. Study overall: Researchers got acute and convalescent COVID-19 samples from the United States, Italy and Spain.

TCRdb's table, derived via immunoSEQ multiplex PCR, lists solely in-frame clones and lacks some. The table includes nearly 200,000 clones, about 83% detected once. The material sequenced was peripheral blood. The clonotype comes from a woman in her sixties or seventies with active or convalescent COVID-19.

The CDR3 sequence is CASRRTSGHTGELFF. The DNA of the CDR3 is TGTGCCAGCAGGAGGACTAGCGGGCACACCGGGGAGCTGTTTTTT. This chain connects TRBV6-5 to TRBJ2-2; TRBD2 aligns across 11 bases. V lost 6 bases to trimming and J lost 3 bases; unmatched junction nucleotides: 3. The CDR3 loop spans 15 amino acids. Germline V gene lookup returns CDR1 MNHEY and CDR2 SVGAGI.